The 27 T cell receptor beta chains below all came from one sample that was sequenced in a study of blood T cell repertoires in COVID-19. Produced via immunoSEQ multiplex PCR; TCRdb's table is partial and in-frame only. The table has a few hundred thousand clones, more than 65% seen once. Sequenced sample: peripheral blood. These TCRs come from a woman aged 40 to 55 who had recovered from COVID-19.

The chain combines TRBV6-5 with TRBJ1-5, with no clear D. The CDR3 covers 14 residues. Germline CDR1 reads MNHEY; CDR2 reads SVGAGI. V was clipped by 6 bases and J by 1 base, with 10 bases between them. The CDR3 DNA sequence: TGTGCCAGCAGCCTATCCCGGAGCAATCAGCCCCAGCATTTT. Translation gives CASSLSRSNQPQHF.

The chain combines TRBV4-1 with TRBJ2-5, with a tentative D call TRBD1 (9 bases). V was shortened by 1 base and J by 4 bases, with 22 bases between the two germline ends. The CDR3 has 18 residues. Germline values: CDR1 MGHRA, CDR2 YSYEKL. The CDR3 here is CASSQGSHVAGQGETQYF. The CDR3 nucleotides read TGCGCCAGCAGCCAAGGTAGTCATGTAGCGGGACAGGGAGAGACCCAGTACTTC.

The CDR3 nucleotides read TGTGCCATCAGTGAGGGGACAATGAACACCGGGGAGCTGTTTTTT. This gives the protein CAISEGTMNTGELFF. This rearrangement joins TRBV10-3 to TRBJ2-2; a weak D match, TRBD1 (6 bases). CDR1 and CDR2 from the germline V gene are ENHRY and SYGVKD. The CDR3 runs to 15 residues. V was clipped by 2 bases and J by 1 base, with 8 bases between them.

DNA for the CDR3: TGTGCCAGCAGCTTTTCAGGAAGGGGCGGCTACACCTTC. Translation gives CASSFSGRGGYTF. The rearrangement joins TRBV21-1 to TRBJ1-2; the DNA was not used to check the table's D call, TRBD1. TRBV21-1 is a known pseudogene. This CDR3 is 13 amino acids long.

The chain recombines TRBV6-6 with TRBJ1-2; D is undetermined. Trimming removed 2 bases from V and 0 bases from J, with 10 bases in between. CDR1 and CDR2 (germline): MNHNY, SVGAGI (reference sequence). The CDR3 spans 15 residues. CDR3 residues: CASSYIASANYGYTF. The DNA of the CDR3 is TGTGCCAGCAGTTACATAGCCTCAGCTAACTATGGCTACACCTTC.

The chain recombines TRBV3-1 (or the pseudogene TRBV3-2) with TRBJ2-3, with 11 bases fitting TRBD2. This CDR3 spans 19 amino acids. J gave up 0 bases and V 0 bases, and 8 bases lay outside the gene matches. Germline V CDR1 and CDR2: LGHDT, YNNKEL (reference sequence). CDR3 DNA: TGTGCCAGCAGCCAAGATCTAGCGGGGGGCTTCTCCAGCACAGATACGCAGTATTTT. The encoded protein is CASSQDLAGGFSSTDTQYF.

This chain connects TRBV19 to TRBJ1-1, with TRBD1 matching over 7 bases. The J segment lost 0 bases and the V segment lost 4 bases, leaving 2 bases of the junction unmatched. The CDR3 sequence is 14 residues long. CDR1 is LNHDA and CDR2 is SQIVND in the germline V gene (reference sequence). The CDR3 is CASSTQGVNTEAFF. The CDR3 DNA sequence: TGTGCCAGTAGTACCCAGGGGGTGAACACTGAAGCTTTCTTT.

The chain links TRBV7-2 to TRBJ1-6; perhaps TRBD1 as D (6 bases). V lost 0 bases, J lost 7 bases, and 10 bases lay in between. This CDR3 is 15 amino acids long. Germline CDR1 is SGHTA and CDR2 is FQGNSA. CDR3 DNA sequence: TGTGCCAGCAGCTTAGCCGGAGGACAGAATTCACCCCTCCACTTT. Translation: CASSLAGGQNSPLHF.

V usage is TRBV18 and J usage is TRBJ1-2; perhaps TRBD1 as D (6 bases). CDR3 length: 12 residues. Trimming took 4 bases from V and 6 from J, leaving 9 bases between them. Germline V gives CDR1 KGHSH, CDR2 LQKENI. CDR3 in amino acids: CASSQQGDGYTF. For the CDR3, the DNA is TGTGCCAGCTCACAACAGGGTGATGGCTACACCTTC.

CDR3 sequence: CASSLATGGREGSAFF. DNA for the CDR3: TGTGCCAGCAGCTTAGCGACGGGAGGGAGGGAAGGTAGCGCTTTCTTT. The chain is built from TRBV7-9 and TRBJ1-1; D call uncertain. The V gene lost 0 bases and the J gene lost 11 bases, with 22 bases spanning the gap. CDR3 size: 16 residues. The germline gives CDR1 SEHNR, CDR2 FQNEAQ (reference sequence). The full variable domain, rest sourced from reference TRBV7-9 and TRBJ1-1, is DTGVSQNPRHKITKRGQNVTFRCDPISEHNRLYWYRQTLGQGPEFLTYFQNEAQLEKSRLLSDRFSAERPKGSFSTLEIQRTEQGDSAMYLCASSLATGGREGSAFFGQGTRLTVV.

The chain combines TRBV6-6 with TRBJ1-2, with D unclear. The CDR3 is 12 amino acids. Germline V gene data show CDR1 as MNHNY and CDR2 as SVGAGI (reference sequence). V shed 4 bases and J shed 1 base, with 4 bases lying between them. The CDR3 loop is CASSSLNYGYTF. In DNA form, the CDR3 reads TGTGCCAGCAGTTCACTTAACTATGGCTACACCTTC.

This clone was seen once. This rearrangement joins TRBV19 to TRBJ2-3, with D unresolved. CDR1 is LNHDA and CDR2 is SQIVND in the germline V gene (reference sequence). The CDR3 is 11 amino acids. With 2 bases removed from V and 7 bases from J, the gap between germline ends came to 4 bases. The CDR3 region has the DNA TGTGCCAGTAGTATATCTCATACGCAGTATTTT. Amino acid sequence: CASSISHTQYF.

The V and J genes are TRBV7-8 and TRBJ1-5; 7 bases align to TRBD1. The CDR3 has 14 amino acids. From germline, CDR1 is SGHVS and CDR2 FQNEAQ. Trimming removed 1 base from V and 4 bases from J; junction bases left unmatched: 1. The CDR3 region has the DNA TGTGCCAGCAGCTTAGGACAGGGAAATCAGCCCCAGCATTTT. Translated: CASSLGQGNQPQHF. The entire variable domain, with the rest obtained from reference TRBV7-8 and TRBJ1-5, is as follows: GAGVSQSPRYKVAKRGQDVALRCDPISGHVSLFWYQQALGQGPEFLTYFQNEAQLDKSGLPSDRFFAERPEGSVSTLKIQRTQQEDSAVYLCASSLGQGNQPQHFGDGTRLSIL.

The chain links TRBV11-3 to TRBJ2-7; 9 bases align to TRBD1. The CDR3 is made up of 16 amino acids. Germline CDR1 is SGHNT and CDR2 is YENEEA. Trimming cost V 4 bases and J 1 base; bases outside gene matches: 8. The CDR3 region has the DNA TGTGCCAGCAGCTCCCTCGGGACAGGGCTTTCCTACGAGCAGTACTTC. It translates to CASSSLGTGLSYEQYF.

The chain recombines TRBV28 with TRBJ2-7; possibly TRBD1 for D (6 bases). This CDR3 contains 15 residues. V dropped 6 bases and J dropped 1 base, with 16 bases sitting between them. The V gene's germline CDR1 is MDHEN and CDR2 SYDVKM. Written as DNA, the CDR3 is TGTGCCAGCAGCCACGGACAGCCGCAGTCCTACGAGCAGTACTTC. Its translation is CASSHGQPQSYEQYF.

The chain recombines TRBV28 with TRBJ1-1, with 9 bases that match TRBD1. The CDR3 runs to 12 residues. From germline, CDR1 is MDHEN and CDR2 SYDVKM. The CDR3 loop reads CHSGTGIPEAFF. DNA of the CDR3: TGTCATTCGGGGACAGGGATCCCTGAAGCTTTCTTT.

As DNA, the CDR3 is TGTGCCAGCTCAGGGGGAAACGCCGGGGAGCTGTTTTTT. This gives the protein CASSGGNAGELFF. This chain uses TRBV9 with TRBJ2-2; 7 nucleotides match TRBD1. CDR1 is SGDLS, CDR2 YYNGEE, per germline. This CDR3 is 13 amino acids long. V was clipped by 7 bases and J by 6 bases; unmatched bases: 6.

This chain joins TRBV19 and TRBJ2-3; TRBD1 agrees at 7 bases. Germline trimming cut 4 bases from V and 5 bases from J; bases unmatched to any gene: 9. CDR1 and CDR2 from the germline V gene are LNHDA and SQIVND (reference sequence). The CDR3 has 15 amino acids. The CDR3 loop is CASSKGASFGDTQYF. The CDR3 DNA follows: TGTGCCAGTAGTAAGGGGGCAAGTTTTGGAGATACGCAGTATTTT. Looking up the rest from reference TRBV19 and TRBJ2-3 gives the full variable domain: DGGITQSPKYLFRKEGQNVTLSCEQNLNHDAMYWYRQDPGQGLRLIYYSQIVNDFQKGDIAEGYSVSREKKESFPLTVTSAQKNPTAFYLCASSKGASFGDTQYFGPGTRLTVL.

This chain uses TRBV7-8 with TRBJ1-1, with TRBD1 matching 8 bases. This CDR3 spans 14 amino acids. Germline values: CDR1 SGHVS, CDR2 FQNEAQ. With 2 bases clipped from V and 3 bases from J, the junction kept 2 bases outside the gene matches. The CDR3 DNA reads as TGTGCCAGCAGCTTAACAGGGGGTGACACTGAAGCTTTCTTT. Its protein product is CASSLTGGDTEAFF.

The CDR3 coding sequence is TGTGCCAGCAGCCTCAATAGCGGGGACCGGGAGTATTTT. This sequence encodes CASSLNSGDREYF. J is TRBJ2-3 and V is TRBV7-2, with TRBD2 matching 8 bases. The CDR3 is 13 amino acids. The V gene end was trimmed by 5 bases and the J gene end by 13 bases; junction bases not matched to a gene: 11. Per germline, CDR1 SGHTA and CDR2 FQGNSA.

This clone has only a few counts. CDR3 coding DNA: TGTGCCAGCTCACCACCAGGGACAGTATCTTCGGGCTACACCTTC. This sequence encodes CASSPPGTVSSGYTF. V gene TRBV18 combines with J gene TRBJ1-2; 7 bases are shared with TRBD1. V lost 0 bases and J lost 8; bases outside the gene matches: 9. The germline gives CDR1 KGHSH, CDR2 LQKENI. The CDR3 spans 15 residues. Drawing the rest from reference TRBV18 and TRBJ1-2, the complete variable domain is NAGVMQNPRHLVRRRGQEARLRCSPMKGHSHVYWYRQLPEEGLKFMVYLQKENIIDESGMPKERFSAEFPKEGPSILRIQQVVRGDSAAYFCASSPPGTVSSGYTFGSGTRLTVV.

The V gene is TRBV4-3, the J gene TRBJ2-1, with 8 bases that match TRBD1. The CDR3 runs to 14 residues. In germline, CDR1 is LGHNA, CDR2 YSLEER. V shed 2 bases and J 4 bases; nucleotides not matched to a gene: 1. The CDR3 coding sequence is TGCGCCAGCAGCCAAAGGACAGGGTACAATGAGCAGTTCTTC. Its translation is CASSQRTGYNEQFF.

J is TRBJ2-7 and V is TRBV7-3, with D perhaps matching TRBD1 (5 bases). Germline V lookup: CDR1 SGHTA, CDR2 FQGTGA. CDR3 length equals 13 residues. Trimming removed 2 bases from V and 0 bases from J, with 5 bases in between. In DNA form, the CDR3 reads TGTGCCAGCAGCTTAGACAGCTCCTACGAGCAGTACTTC. This sequence encodes CASSLDSSYEQYF.

The J gene is TRBJ2-3, the V gene TRBV13; 11 bases agree with TRBD2. V trimming: 2 bases; J trimming: 0 bases; junction bases outside the gene matches: 7. The CDR3 loop spans 18 amino acids. Looked up from germline, CDR1 is PRHDT and CDR2 is FYEKMQ (reference sequence). CDR3 region: CASSLPTSGGLSTDTQYF. CDR3 bases: TGTGCCAGCAGCTTACCAACTAGCGGGGGCTTGAGCACAGATACGCAGTATTTT.

The J gene is TRBJ2-1, the V gene TRBV11-2, with TRBD2 matching over 10 bases. The CDR3 extends over 15 amino acids. Trimming took 6 bases from V and 7 from J; bases not matched to a gene: 9. Germline lookup yields CDR1 SGHAT and CDR2 FQNNGV. The CDR3 is CASRLLAGSSNEQFF. DNA of the CDR3: TGTGCCAGCAGATTACTAGCGGGGAGTAGTAATGAGCAGTTCTTC.

The chain carries TRBV3-1 (or the pseudogene TRBV3-2) and TRBJ2-1; 7 bases align to TRBD1. Germline values: CDR1 LGHDT, CDR2 YNNKEL (reference sequence). After removal of 8 bases from V and 4 bases from J, the junction contained 5 bases not matched to a gene. This CDR3 is built from 13 residues. The CDR3 DNA follows: TGTGCCAGCGGGACAGCCTTATACAATGAGCAGTTCTTC. Translated: CASGTALYNEQFF.

In this sample, this clone turned up once. The chain couples TRBV6-6 to TRBJ2-7; tentatively, D is TRBD2 (5 bases). The CDR3 extends over 13 amino acids. Per germline, CDR1 MNHNY and CDR2 SVGAGI (reference sequence). Trimming removed 10 bases from V and 3 bases from J, with 16 bases in between. The CDR3 sequence: CATRKGLNYEQYF. CDR3 bases: TGTGCCACCAGAAAAGGACTTAACTACGAGCAGTACTTC.